This section outlines one TCR beta chain sequence together with its context. What it recognizes is unknown. Here immunoSEQ multiplex PCR was the method, and the copy in TCRdb shows in-frame clones only, minus some. The sample holds 20,000 or so clones, approximately 83% seen once. These data are taken from a study of graft-versus-host responses after intestinal transplantation. In the study overall: Recipients were given multivisceral, liver-intestinal, or isolated intestinal transplants. All recipients were given anti-thymocyte globulin induction, and tacrolimus and steroids were then administered for around three years.

This CDR3 has 12 amino acids. The V end was cut by 1 base, the J end by 4 bases, with 1 base between. In germline, CDR1 is MGHRA, CDR2 YSYEKL. Study-level points and caveats: Individuals who had graft-donor T cell macrochimerism had allografts that showed high graft-versus-host to host-versus-graft clonal ratios. GvH clones detected in recipient marrow included some appearing first in ileum or blood.

This TCR derives from a human patient who received an intestinal transplant, so some T cells may come from the graft donor. The starting material was PBMCs, obtained around 460 days after intestinal transplant. The V gene is TRBV4-1, the J gene TRBJ2-2; D is ambiguous. The CDR3 coding sequence is TGCGCCAGCAGCCAAGCCACCGGGGAGCTGTTTTTT. It specifies CASSQATGELFF.